Sequencing of this TCR beta chain was carried out in a study of T cells in Graves' hyperthyroidism and ophthalmopathy. The wider study: Peripheral blood samples were taken at initial diagnosis, prior to any treatment.

Germline loops: CDR1 MNHNS, CDR2 SASEGT. The CDR3 runs to 12 residues. The V gene lost 6 bases and the J gene lost 12 bases, with 14 bases spanning the gap. Patients were excluded because of uncontrolled infection, other autoimmune disease, pregnancy or lactation. Thyroid ultrasound, orbital computed tomography, clinical symptoms, and serum thyroxine and TRAb underpinned diagnoses. PBMCs were obtained from 10 ml fresh peripheral blood. RNA transcripts provided the source from which TCR beta CDR3 regions were amplified. Researchers ran a first-round RT-PCR on the TCR CDR3 using the HTBI primer set. TCRdb reprocessed the multiplex PCR reads with MiXCR, giving one entry per CDR3 protein. This sample has about 58,000 distinct CDR3 sequences, with approximately 50% found just once.

The origin of this receptor is a young woman with Graves' ophthalmopathy. The source material was blood. The rearrangement uses TRBV6-1 and TRBJ1-4; D gene unclear. The CDR3 reads CASSEGREELFF. DNA for the CDR3: TGTGCCAGCAGCGAGGGAAGGGAAGAACTGTTTTTT.